The rows below give T cell receptor beta chains drawn from one sample of a study of CD8 T cells in Susac syndrome. A single record per CDR3 protein comes from TCRdb applying MiXCR to the immunoSEQ multiplex PCR reads. The profile shows over 100,000 distinct CDR3 sequences, about 96% of them singletons. Sequencing used CD4+ T cells from PBMCs. Receptors were obtained from a human donor in good health. CDR3s include the opening cysteine and the closing phenylalanine or tryptophan. A D gene is named only where the DNA matches it firmly.

length	J	D	V	CDR3	DNA
16	TRBJ1-1	TRBD1	TRBV5-1	CASSFHLGGMNTEAFF	TGCGCCAGCAGCTTCCACCTAGGGGGCATGAACACTGAAGCTTTCTTT
13	TRBJ2-7	TRBD1	TRBV13	CASSPGQVYEQYF	TGTGCCAGCAGCCCGGGACAGGTCTACGAGCAGTACTTC
14	TRBJ1-4	-	TRBV6-2/TRBV6-3	CASSARDSNEKLFF	TGTGCCAGCAGTGCTCGGGACTCCAATGAAAAACTGTTTTTT
14	TRBJ2-2	-	TRBV7-2	CASSFDQNTGELFF	TGTGCCAGCAGCTTTGACCAAAACACCGGGGAGCTGTTTTTT
14	TRBJ2-7	TRBD2	TRBV6-5	CATTRSSGGSEQYF	TGTGCCACCACTAGGTCTAGCGGGGGGTCCGAGCAGTACTTC
14	TRBJ2-1	-	TRBV29-1	CSVEGGLAYNEQFF	TGCAGCGTTGAAGGAGGGCTTGCCTACAATGAGCAGTTCTTC
17	TRBJ2-7	-	TRBV4-2	CASSQGLSGSLRNEQYF	TGTGCCAGCAGCCAAGGGTTGTCTGGGTCCTTACGCAACGAGCAGTACTTC
13	TRBJ1-2	-	TRBV23-1	CASSPLGYCGYTF	TGCGCCAGCAGTCCACTGGGTTACTGTGGCTACACCTTC
14	TRBJ1-1	-	TRBV4-1	CASSNRGGGTEAFF	TGCGCCAGCAGCAACAGAGGCGGAGGCACTGAAGCTTTCTTT
19	TRBJ2-1	-	TRBV4-3	CASSQDWRTPSPANNEQFF	TGCGCCAGCAGCCAAGATTGGAGGACTCCATCGCCCGCTAACAATGAGCAGTTCTTC
13	TRBJ1-2	-	TRBV20-1	CSARLAGAYGYTF	TGCAGTGCTAGATTGGCGGGGGCCTATGGCTACACCTTC
15	TRBJ2-7	TRBD1	TRBV7-2	CASSFTGTEAYEQYF	TGTGCCAGCAGCTTTACCGGGACAGAGGCCTACGAGCAGTACTTC
14	TRBJ2-7	-	TRBV28	CASSFTRFLNEQYF	TGTGCCAGCAGTTTCACCAGATTTTTGAACGAGCAGTACTTC
14	TRBJ2-5	TRBD2	TRBV7-2	CASSSFSGRETQYF	TGTGCCAGCAGCTCTTTTAGCGGGCGAGAGACCCAGTACTTC
13	TRBJ2-1	-	TRBV5-4	CASSTGPDNEQFF	TGTGCCAGCAGCACCGGACCCGACAATGAGCAGTTCTTC
13	TRBJ2-3	-	TRBV6-4	CASSPTGSDTQYF	TGTGCCAGCAGCCCTACGGGGTCAGATACGCAGTATTTT